The 11 T cell receptor beta chains given below trace back to one sample, sequenced in a study of T cell repertoires in cytomegalovirus infection. TCRdb passed the reads through MiXCR, listing each CDR3 protein once. Of about 320,000 distinct CDR3 sequences listed, more than 8% are singletons. The sequenced sample was PBMCs. Receptor source: a human donor in good health (CMV status not recorded). Some clones in this sample may be carry-over from other donors' samples.

This clonotype was counted a few times. This chain uses TRBV28 with TRBJ2-1; the D is unclear. With 6 bases removed from V and 2 bases from J, the gap between germline ends came to 20 bases. Germline V gene data show CDR1 as MDHEN and CDR2 as SYDVKM. The CDR3 is 17 amino acids. CDR3 protein: CASRSRSPSGAYNEQFF. For the CDR3, the DNA is TGTGCCAGCAGATCCCGCTCCCCTTCCGGAGCCTACAATGAGCAGTTCTTC.

This clonotype was seen a few times. The V gene is TRBV20-1, the J gene TRBJ1-1; D remains unclear. The CDR3 length is 14 residues. CDR1 and CDR2 from the germline V gene are DFQATT and SNEGSKA (reference sequence). V was trimmed by 0 bases and J by 0 bases, leaving 8 bases between them. CDR3 loop: CSARDQIMNTEAFF. The CDR3 DNA follows: TGCAGTGCTAGAGATCAGATTATGAACACTGAAGCTTTCTTT.

The chain joins TRBV19 to TRBJ2-2; unclear D gene. CDR3 length: 15 amino acids. Trimming shortened V by 3 bases and J by 0 bases, and 8 bases separated the two germline ends. Germline V lookup: CDR1 LNHDA, CDR2 SQIVND (reference sequence). The CDR3 is CASSMMVANTGELFF. For the CDR3, the DNA is TGTGCCAGTAGTATGATGGTCGCGAACACCGGGGAGCTGTTTTTT.

This clonotype showed up many times. V gene TRBV4-3 combines with J gene TRBJ2-7; D might be TRBD1 (6 bases). V lost 0 bases, J lost 1 base, and 10 bases lay in between. The CDR3 contains 15 residues. The germline gives CDR1 LGHNA, CDR2 YSLEER. CDR3 nucleotides: TGCGCCAGCAGCCAAGAACAGGGTCTTTCCTACGAGCAGTACTTC. Protein sequence: CASSQEQGLSYEQYF.

This clonotype was observed many times. The J gene is TRBJ2-7, the V gene TRBV25-1, with 12 bases that match TRBD2. This CDR3 spans 15 amino acids. Germline CDR1 is MGHDK and CDR2 is SYGVNS. The junction had 4 bases not matched to a gene; V was cut back by 6 bases and J by 1 base. In DNA form, the CDR3 reads TGTGCCAGCAGGGCGACTAGCGGGGGTTCCTACGAGCAGTACTTC. Translation gives CASRATSGGSYEQYF.

This clonotype was detected many times. The chain is built from TRBV4-3 and TRBJ2-7; a possible D gene is TRBD2 (7 bases). CDR3 size: 14 residues. The germline gives CDR1 LGHNA, CDR2 YSLEER. Trimming stripped 3 bases from V and 3 bases from J, with 12 bases between. This CDR3 is CASSHRGGGYEQYF. The CDR3, as DNA: TGCGCCAGCAGCCATAGGGGGGGCGGCTACGAGCAGTACTTC.

This clonotype appeared many times. The chain carries TRBV7-2 and TRBJ2-5; D is possibly TRBD1 (6 bases). From germline, CDR1 is SGHTA and CDR2 FQGNSA. The CDR3 is 13 amino acids. Trimming removed 4 bases at V and 5 bases at J, with 11 bases between. The CDR3 nucleotides read TGTGCCAGCAGCTCGCCTACAGGGGAGACCCAGTACTTC. Its translation is CASSSPTGETQYF.

This clonotype has more than one count but fewer than ten. The chain has TRBV11-2 and TRBJ2-7, with 11 positions matching TRBD2. CDR3 length equals 18 residues. V shed 6 bases and J 0 bases; nucleotides not matched to a gene: 13. Per the germline V gene, CDR1 is SGHAT and CDR2 is FQNNGV. The CDR3 DNA is TGTGCCAGCAGTCGGACTAGCGGGCCCCGTGGCTCCTCCTACGAGCAGTACTTC. This encodes CASSRTSGPRGSSYEQYF.

The chain combines TRBV29-1 with TRBJ1-1; D is ambiguous. V was shortened by 3 bases and J by 9 bases, with 2 bases between the two germline ends. Looked up from germline, CDR1 is SQVTM and CDR2 is ANQGSEA. The CDR3 is made up of 8 amino acids. CDR3 sequence (DNA): TGCAGCGTTGAGAAAGCTTTCTTT. It is translated as CSVEKAFF.

This clonotype was observed a few times. This chain links TRBV28 with TRBJ2-7, with 13 bases matching TRBD2. The CDR3 is 15 residues long. The germline V gene has CDR1 MDHEN and CDR2 SYDVKM. With 7 bases clipped from V and 5 bases from J, the junction kept 8 bases outside the gene matches. CDR3 coding DNA: TGTGCCAGCACTCCGGCAGGACTAGCGGGAGACGAGCAGTACTTC. As protein: CASTPAGLAGDEQYF.

This clonotype was seen a few times. The rearrangement uses TRBV6-4 and TRBJ1-2; no clear D gene. The CDR3 is 13 amino acids. The germline gives CDR1 MRHNA, CDR2 SNTAGT. Trimming took off 3 bases at V and 7 bases at J, with 12 bases between the two ends. The CDR3 coding sequence is TGTGCCAGCAGTGAGGCCCCCTTCAGTGGCTACACCTTC. Translating it yields CASSEAPFSGYTF.